The T cell receptor beta chain described here comes from a study of T-cell memory formation after mild COVID-19. Via MiXCR, TCRdb re-called the 5' RACE reads, giving one row per CDR3 protein. The sample carries 400,000 to 500,000 distinct CDR3 sequences, about a sixth recorded once. CDR3 length equals 13 residues. Germline-derived CDR1 and CDR2 are DFQATT and SNEGSKA (reference sequence). The V gene lost 2 bases and the J gene lost 10 bases, with 15 bases spanning the gap. Turning to this clonotype: What it binds is unknown.

Study findings and constraints: Clones contracting day 15 to 85 were balanced CD4/CD8; later expanders leaned CD4+. Prior to infection, memory already included some responding clones, suggesting cross-reactive memory joined.

The TCR sequence derives from a man aged 18 to 29 who had mild COVID-19 (a few samples of this study predate the infection). Cell type and time point are not known. The sequenced sample consisted of PBMCs or a T cell subset sorted from them (not recorded which). V and J are TRBV20-1 and TRBJ2-4; D is possibly TRBD2 (6 bases). CDR3 protein: CSARLAAPRIQYF. CDR3 bases: TGCAGTGCTAGATTAGCGGCCCCGCGGATTCAGTACTTC.